Each of the 22 T cell receptor beta chains below was sequenced from the same sample in a study of T cell changes during pregnancy in multiple sclerosis. Sequenced by immunoSEQ multiplex PCR; TCRdb stores in-frame clones only, minus some. The sample lists tens of thousands of clones, around 93% occurring once. Specimen: peripheral blood, collected in the third trimester of pregnancy. Receptors originate from a female donor in good health, enrolled as a control in a pregnancy study.

The chain employs TRBV27 and TRBJ2-7; 8 bases are shared with TRBD2. CDR1 and CDR2 from the germline V gene are MNHEY and SMNVEV (reference sequence). Trimming removed 10 bases from V and 3 bases from J; junction bases left unmatched: 5. This CDR3 has 12 amino acids. CDR3 in amino acids: CATSGTSYEQYF. For the CDR3, the DNA is TGTGCCACTTCCGGGACTAGCTACGAGCAGTACTTC.

The chain employs TRBV19 and TRBJ1-2; D uncertain. V was pared by 4 bases and J by 2 bases, with 17 bases between. The CDR3 sequence is 16 residues long. In germline, CDR1 is LNHDA, CDR2 SQIVND (reference sequence). CDR3 region: CASSRWVYLGNYGYTF. The DNA for the CDR3 is TGTGCCAGTAGTAGATGGGTCTATCTGGGCAACTATGGCTACACCTTC.

V gene TRBV13 combines with J gene TRBJ1-1; D is perhaps TRBD1 (6 bases). V was trimmed by 3 bases and J by 5 bases, leaving 10 bases between them. There are 13 residues in the CDR3. CDR1 and CDR2 from the germline V gene are PRHDT and FYEKMQ (reference sequence). The CDR3 DNA reads as TGTGCCAGCAGCTTGGGCAGGGGAACTGAAGCTTTCTTT. Protein product: CASSLGRGTEAFF.

This clone is a singleton in its sample. The chain uses TRBV7-2 and TRBJ1-2, with D uncertain. The V gene's germline CDR1 is SGHTA and CDR2 FQGNSA. V lost 0 bases and J lost 3, with 8 bases in between. The CDR3 totals 14 residues. CDR3 nucleotide sequence: TGTGCCAGCAGCTTAGCGAGGCTAGACTATGGCTACACCTTC. This gives the protein CASSLARLDYGYTF.

The CDR3 region has the DNA TGTGCCAGCAGCCGGGGGAGGCAAGGCAATCAGCCCCAGCATTTT. Its protein product is CASSRGRQGNQPQHF. The chain is built from TRBV5-6 and TRBJ1-5, with D tentatively TRBD1 (5 bases). Trimming took 4 bases from V and 2 from J, leaving 13 bases between them. Germline CDR1 reads SGHDT; CDR2 reads YYEEEE. The CDR3 totals 15 residues.

This chain uses TRBV14 with TRBJ2-7; 9 positions agree with TRBD1. The V and J ends lost 1 base and 6 bases, in that order; junction bases with no gene match: 7. CDR3 length: 15 amino acids. Per the germline V gene, CDR1 is SGHDN and CDR2 is FVKESK. DNA for the CDR3: TGTGCCAGCAGCCAAGTGACAGGGGGACCTCTCGAGCAGTACTTC. Translation gives CASSQVTGGPLEQYF.

The genes are TRBV6-1 and TRBJ2-7, with 8 bases lining up with TRBD1. This CDR3 has 14 amino acids. Unmatched junction bases numbered 13, after V lost 6 bases and J lost 9 bases. Looked up from germline, CDR1 is MNHNS and CDR2 is SASEGT. The CDR3 protein is CASRPDRERISQYF. The CDR3 DNA is TGTGCCAGCAGACCGGACAGGGAAAGGATCTCGCAGTACTTC.

The chain is built from TRBV5-1 and TRBJ2-1, with 12 bases that match TRBD2. Trimming cost V 4 bases and J 2 bases; bases outside gene matches: 4. The CDR3 is 16 residues long. Germline V gene lookup returns CDR1 SGHRS and CDR2 YFSETQ. The CDR3 bases are TGCGCCAGCAGCGCCTGGACTAGCGGGGCCTACAATGAGCAGTTCTTC. It specifies CASSAWTSGAYNEQFF.

V and J are TRBV5-1 and TRBJ2-1; D unclear. Germline V lookup: CDR1 SGHRS, CDR2 YFSETQ. This CDR3 contains 12 residues. V was pared by 4 bases and J by 7 bases, with 9 bases between. CDR3 loop: CASSAQANEQFF. DNA for the CDR3: TGCGCCAGCAGCGCCCAGGCTAATGAGCAGTTCTTC.

This clone was seen just once. This chain connects TRBV25-1 to TRBJ2-3, with a weak D call TRBD1 (6 bases). The CDR3 covers 11 residues. Germline loops: CDR1 MGHDK, CDR2 SYGVNS. Trimming shortened V by 7 bases and J by 6 bases, and 8 bases separated the two germline ends. The CDR3 loop reads CASTQGDTQYF. CDR3 coding DNA: TGTGCCAGCACACAGGGCGATACGCAGTATTTT. The entire variable domain, with the rest obtained from reference TRBV25-1 and TRBJ2-3, is as follows: EADIYQTPRYLVIGTGKKITLECSQTMGHDKMYWYQQDPGMELHLIHYSYGVNSTEKGDLSSESTVSRIRTEHFPLTLESARPSHTSQYLCASTQGDTQYFGPGTRLTVL.

The J gene is TRBJ2-1, the V gene TRBV6-6, with D perhaps matching TRBD1 (6 bases). CDR3 length: 15 residues. Trimming removed 5 bases from V and 5 bases from J, with 16 bases in between. CDR1 is MNHNY, CDR2 SVGAGI, per germline (reference sequence). The CDR3 spells CASSRSDSFNNEQFF. The CDR3 nucleotides are TGTGCCAGCAGTCGATCGGACAGTTTTAACAATGAGCAGTTCTTC.

The rearrangement joins TRBV6-1 to TRBJ2-7; possibly TRBD2 for D (6 bases). The CDR3 covers 15 residues. Germline CDR1 MNHNS, CDR2 SASEGT. The V end was cut by 0 bases, the J end by 3 bases, with 12 bases between. The CDR3 loop is CASSEAGTSVYEQYF. The CDR3 DNA follows: TGTGCCAGCAGTGAAGCGGGGACTTCGGTCTACGAGCAGTACTTC.

In this sample, this clone turned up once. This chain connects TRBV6-6 to TRBJ1-3, with D possibly matching TRBD1 (6 bases). The V end lost 5 bases, the J end lost 0 bases, and 14 bases lay between the germline ends. The CDR3 runs to 16 residues. CDR1 is MNHNY and CDR2 is SVGAGI in the germline V gene (reference sequence). This chain's CDR3 is CASSPGQRSSGNTIYF. The CDR3 DNA sequence: TGTGCCAGCAGTCCCGGACAGAGGAGCTCTGGAAACACCATATATTTT.

CDR3: CASRREGLEQYF. CDR3 nucleotides: TGTGCCAGCAGGCGGGAGGGTCTCGAGCAGTACTTC. The chain uses TRBV2 and TRBJ2-7, with TRBD2 matching 9 bases. From germline, CDR1 is SNHLY and CDR2 FYNNEI. This CDR3 contains 12 residues. V was clipped by 6 bases and J by 6 bases; unmatched bases: 3.

The J gene is TRBJ1-3, the V gene TRBV5-1; 9 bases fit TRBD1. CDR1 is SGHRS and CDR2 is YFSETQ in the germline V gene. The CDR3 is made up of 15 amino acids. V lost 3 bases to trimming and J lost 1 base; unmatched junction nucleotides: 2. Here the CDR3 reads CASSYDRGSGNTIYF. CDR3 DNA sequence: TGCGCCAGCAGCTATGACAGGGGGTCTGGAAACACCATATATTTT.

V is TRBV6-1 and J is TRBJ1-2; 8 nucleotides match TRBD1. The germline V gene has CDR1 MNHNS and CDR2 SASEGT. The CDR3 is 15 residues long. Trimming removed 4 bases from V and 4 bases from J; junction bases left unmatched: 8. CDR3 residues: CASSAKNRGTYGYTF. CDR3 sequence (DNA): TGTGCCAGCAGTGCTAAGAACAGGGGGACCTATGGCTACACCTTC.

The chain combines TRBV7-8 with TRBJ2-5; possible D gene TRBD1, 5 bases. V was shortened by 5 bases and J by 4 bases, with 17 bases between the two germline ends. Germline V lookup: CDR1 SGHVS, CDR2 FQNEAQ. There are 15 residues in the CDR3. Here the CDR3 reads CASSPQGAFRETQYF. The CDR3, as DNA: TGTGCCAGCAGCCCCCAGGGCGCATTCAGAGAGACCCAGTACTTC.

Here the CDR3 DNA reads TGTGCCAGCAGCTTGGGGACAGGGGGTCCGCAGTACTTC. It translates to CASSLGTGGPQYF. V is TRBV7-9 and J is TRBJ2-7; 11 bases agree with TRBD1. CDR3 length: 13 residues. The V and J ends lost 3 bases and 9 bases, in that order; junction bases with no gene match: 4. In germline, CDR1 is SEHNR, CDR2 FQNEAQ (reference sequence).

The V and J genes are TRBV9 and TRBJ2-3; D might be TRBD1 (5 bases). Germline loops: CDR1 SGDLS, CDR2 YYNGEE. The CDR3 totals 15 residues. The V and J ends lost 2 bases and 3 bases respectively, with 13 bases between them. In DNA form, the CDR3 reads TGTGCCAGCAGCGTTACTACGCGACAGACAGATACGCAGTATTTT. Translation gives CASSVTTRQTDTQYF.

This clone showed up just once. The chain has TRBV28 and TRBJ2-2, with 9 bases that match TRBD1. Germline V gene lookup returns CDR1 MDHEN and CDR2 SYDVKM. CDR3 size: 17 residues. Germline trimming cut 6 bases from V and 3 bases from J; bases unmatched to any gene: 11. Here the CDR3 reads CASRRLAGTGYTGELFF. The CDR3 DNA reads TGTGCCAGCAGACGACTGGCCGGGACAGGGTACACCGGGGAGCTGTTTTTT.

The rearrangement uses TRBV5-1 and TRBJ2-7, with 7 nucleotides matching TRBD1. The CDR3 totals 16 residues. Per the germline V gene, CDR1 is SGHRS and CDR2 is YFSETQ. The J segment lost 0 bases and the V segment lost 3 bases, leaving 9 bases of the junction unmatched. CDR3 in amino acids: CASSWVGSGGSYEQYF. CDR3 DNA: TGCGCCAGCAGCTGGGTGGGGTCAGGGGGCTCCTACGAGCAGTACTTC. The entire variable domain, with the rest obtained from reference TRBV5-1 and TRBJ2-7, is as follows: KAGVTQTPRYLIKTRGQQVTLSCSPISGHRSVSWYQQTPGQGLQFLFEYFSETQRNKGNFPGRFSGRQFSNSRSEMNVSTLELGDSALYLCASSWVGSGGSYEQYFGPGTRLTVT.

V is TRBV5-1 and J is TRBJ2-5; the D is unclear. V dropped 4 bases and J dropped 2 bases, with 12 bases sitting between them. The CDR3 is 14 residues long. CDR1 SGHRS and CDR2 YFSETQ come from the germline V gene. Here the CDR3 reads CASSPHSLQETQYF. The CDR3 bases are TGCGCCAGCAGCCCCCACTCGTTACAAGAGACCCAGTACTTC.